This note documents a single T cell receptor (beta chain) sequence. The data originate from a study of cytomegalovirus exposure and HLA in healthy donors. 13 Jbeta primers and 60 Vbeta primers were used for the PCR. Repertoires were generated with immunoSEQ multiplex PCR, while TCRdb's copy carries only in-frame clones and drops some. The repertoire holds around 100,000 clones, with roughly 76% as singletons. This CDR3 comprises 16 residues. V lost 5 bases and J lost 2, with 18 bases in between. Germline loops: CDR1 SEHNR, CDR2 FQNEAQ (reference sequence). The chain employs TRBV7-9 and TRBJ1-2, with D tentatively TRBD1 (5 bases). The sequence was collected from a man in his forties in good health and CMV-seronegative. What was sequenced was PBMCs. CDR3 loop: CASSRNDGGLNYGYTF. The CDR3 coding sequence is TGTGCCAGCAGCCGAAATGATGGGGGGTTAAACTATGGCTACACCTTC.